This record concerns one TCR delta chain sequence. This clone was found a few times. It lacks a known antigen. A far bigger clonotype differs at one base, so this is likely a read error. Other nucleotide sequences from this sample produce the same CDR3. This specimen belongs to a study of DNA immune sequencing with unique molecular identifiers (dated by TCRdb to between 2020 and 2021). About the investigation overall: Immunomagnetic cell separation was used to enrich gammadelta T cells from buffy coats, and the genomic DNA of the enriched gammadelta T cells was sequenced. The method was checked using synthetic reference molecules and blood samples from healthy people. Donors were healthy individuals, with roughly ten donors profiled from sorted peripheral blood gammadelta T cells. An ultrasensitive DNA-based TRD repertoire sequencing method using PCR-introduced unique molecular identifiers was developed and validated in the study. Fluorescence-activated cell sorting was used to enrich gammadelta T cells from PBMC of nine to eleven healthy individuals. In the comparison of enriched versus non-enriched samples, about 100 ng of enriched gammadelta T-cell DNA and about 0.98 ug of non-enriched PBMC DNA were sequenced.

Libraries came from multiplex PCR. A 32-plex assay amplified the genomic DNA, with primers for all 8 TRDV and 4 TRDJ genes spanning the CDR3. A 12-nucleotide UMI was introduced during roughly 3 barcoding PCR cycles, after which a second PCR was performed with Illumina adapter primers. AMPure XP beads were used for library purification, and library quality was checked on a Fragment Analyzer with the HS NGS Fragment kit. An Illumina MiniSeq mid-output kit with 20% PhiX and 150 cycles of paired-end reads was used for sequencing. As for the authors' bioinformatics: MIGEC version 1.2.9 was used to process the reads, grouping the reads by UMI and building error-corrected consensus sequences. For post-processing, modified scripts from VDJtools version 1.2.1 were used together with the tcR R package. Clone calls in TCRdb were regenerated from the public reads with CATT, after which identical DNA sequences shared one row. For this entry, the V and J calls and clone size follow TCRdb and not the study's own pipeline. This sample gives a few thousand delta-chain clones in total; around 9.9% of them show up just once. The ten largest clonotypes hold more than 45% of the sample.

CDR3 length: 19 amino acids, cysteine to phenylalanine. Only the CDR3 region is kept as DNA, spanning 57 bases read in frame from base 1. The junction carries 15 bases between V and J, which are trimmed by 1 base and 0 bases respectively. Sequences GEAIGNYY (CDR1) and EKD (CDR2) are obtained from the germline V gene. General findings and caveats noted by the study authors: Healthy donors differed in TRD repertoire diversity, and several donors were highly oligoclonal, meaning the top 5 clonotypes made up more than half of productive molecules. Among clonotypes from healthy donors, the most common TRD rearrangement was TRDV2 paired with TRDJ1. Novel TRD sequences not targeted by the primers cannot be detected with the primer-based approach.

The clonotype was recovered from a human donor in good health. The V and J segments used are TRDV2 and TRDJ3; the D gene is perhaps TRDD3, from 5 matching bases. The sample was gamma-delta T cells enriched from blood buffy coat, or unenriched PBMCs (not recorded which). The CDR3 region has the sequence CACDTGGLRSSWDTRQMFF. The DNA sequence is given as TGTGCCTGTGACACGGGGGGGCTACGTAGCTCCTGGGACACCCGACAGATGTTTTTC.